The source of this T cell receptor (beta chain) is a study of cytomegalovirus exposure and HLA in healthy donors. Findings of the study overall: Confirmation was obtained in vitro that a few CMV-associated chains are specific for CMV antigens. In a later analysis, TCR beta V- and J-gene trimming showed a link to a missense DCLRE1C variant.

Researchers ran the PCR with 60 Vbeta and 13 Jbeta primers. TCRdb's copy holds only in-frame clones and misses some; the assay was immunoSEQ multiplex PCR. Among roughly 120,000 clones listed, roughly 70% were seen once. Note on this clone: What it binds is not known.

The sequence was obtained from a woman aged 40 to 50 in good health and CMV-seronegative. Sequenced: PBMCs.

CDR3: CASSLEGDSSGNTIYF. CDR3 bases: TGCGCCAGCAGCTTGGAAGGGGATAGCTCTGGAAACACCATATATTTT. This chain connects TRBV5-1 to TRBJ1-3, with a weak D call TRBD1 (5 bases). CDR1 is SGHRS and CDR2 is YFSETQ in the germline V gene. The CDR3 covers 16 residues. The V and J ends lost 0 bases and 0 bases respectively, with 10 bases between them.